The clone carrying this TCR beta chain has a handful of counts. The antigen remains undetermined. A read error may produce the germline difference seen at one junction end. This specimen belongs to a study of T cell repertoires in cytomegalovirus infection. Germline CDR1 is SGHVS and CDR2 is FQNEAQ. CDR3 size: 15 residues. TCRdb passed the reads through MiXCR, listing each CDR3 protein once. This sample has 550,000 to 850,000 distinct CDR3 sequences; approximately 33% occur once, and the top ten carry 15% to 20%. The sequence came from a human donor in good health (CMV status not recorded). Some clones in this sample may be carry-over from other donors' samples. V and J are TRBV7-8 and TRBJ2-7, with 7 bases matching TRBD2. Sequenced here: cultured PBMCs, sampled from culture after CMV antigen stimulation. CDR3: CASSLAAGEAHEQYF. The CDR3 DNA is TGTGCCAGCAGCCTAGCGGCAGGTGAGGCCCACGAGCAGTACTTC.